The 17 T cell receptor beta chains given below trace back to one sample, sequenced in a study of blood T cell repertoires in COVID-19 (dated by TCRdb to about 2020). Libraries were built with the immunoSEQ multiplex PCR assay. TCRdb mirrors the immuneACCESS table, restricted to in-frame sequences. Some clones are absent from its copies; in checked studies, under half trace to an unresolved V gene, and the reason for the others is unknown. For this sample there are around 130,000 clones; approximately 80% appear just once. The ten largest clones represent 1.5% to 2% of the sample. Sequencing was done on a sample of PBMCs or T cells enriched from blood (not recorded which). Receptor source: a woman under 30 who had been exposed to COVID-19.

This chain joins TRBV4-3 and TRBJ2-1; possibly TRBD2 for D (6 bases). This CDR3 is 18 amino acids long. Germline lookup yields CDR1 LGHNA and CDR2 YSLEER. The ends were cut back, 5 bases at V and 3 bases at J, with 23 bases in the middle. CDR3 sequence reads: CASSLRISGTGDYNEQFF. CDR3 nucleotide sequence: TGCGCCAGCAGCTTAAGGATTTCCGGGACTGGAGACTACAATGAGCAGTTCTTC.

The gene calls are TRBV30 and TRBJ2-2; D is unclear. Deletions cut 7 bases from V and 0 bases from J, with 12 bases between. The CDR3 consists of 14 residues. Germline assignment: CDR1 GTSNPN and CDR2 SVGIG (reference sequence). The CDR3 is CAYFKIANTGELFF. In DNA, the CDR3 is TGTGCCTACTTCAAGATCGCGAACACCGGGGAGCTGTTTTTT.

The chain recombines TRBV6-6 with TRBJ2-5; 8 nucleotides agree with TRBD2. Germline V gene data show CDR1 as MNHNY and CDR2 as SVGAGI (reference sequence). After removal of 10 bases from V and 4 bases from J, the junction contained 17 bases not matched to a gene. This CDR3 has 16 amino acids. CDR3 residues: CATATSATGMGETQYF. CDR3 sequence (DNA): TGTGCCACCGCGACTAGCGCTACCGGAATGGGAGAGACCCAGTACTTC.

The chain combines TRBV24-1 with TRBJ2-2; 7 bases map to TRBD2. Trimming removed 3 bases from V and 6 bases from J; junction bases left unmatched: 9. The germline V gene has CDR1 KGHDR and CDR2 SFDVKD. The CDR3 covers 16 residues. In DNA form, the CDR3 reads TGTGCCACCAGTGATGGAGGGAGGGCCAGGGCCGGGGAGCTGTTTTTT. This translates into CATSDGGRARAGELFF.

The genes are TRBV5-6 and TRBJ2-1; D unclear. The CDR3 covers 19 residues. Trimming took off 0 bases at V and 0 bases at J, with 19 bases between the two ends. Germline V gene sequence: CDR1 SGHDT, CDR2 YYEEEE. CDR3 loop: CASSLAAGAWRSSYNEQFF. CDR3 nucleotide sequence: TGTGCCAGCAGCTTGGCGGCTGGAGCTTGGCGGAGCTCCTACAATGAGCAGTTCTTC.

The chain is built from TRBV11-3 and TRBJ2-1; 14 nucleotides match TRBD2. In germline, CDR1 is SGHNT, CDR2 YENEEA. Trimming at V came to 5 bases and at J to 9 bases, leaving 12 bases not matched to a gene. The CDR3 consists of 17 residues. CDR3 amino acids: CASSPSLGLAGVSEQFF. CDR3 coding DNA: TGTGCCAGCAGCCCGAGCTTGGGACTAGCGGGAGTTTCTGAGCAGTTCTTC.

The CDR3 loop is CASSFDSYSNQPQHF. CDR3 sequence (DNA): TGTGCCAGCAGTTTCGACAGCTATAGCAATCAGCCCCAGCATTTT. V and J are TRBV27 and TRBJ1-5, with a possible D match to TRBD1 (5 bases). Trimming left V 3 bases short and J 0 bases short, with 9 bases between. This CDR3 is built from 15 residues. Germline V gene data show CDR1 as MNHEY and CDR2 as SMNVEV (reference sequence).

The gene calls are TRBV18 and TRBJ1-1; TRBD1 agrees at 7 bases. The V gene end was trimmed by 3 bases and the J gene end by 1 base; junction bases not matched to a gene: 8. CDR1 is KGHSH, CDR2 LQKENI, per germline. CDR3 length equals 16 residues. CDR3 nucleotides: TGTGCCAGCTCACCGGAGACAGGGATCGGGAACACTGAAGCTTTCTTT. Its protein is CASSPETGIGNTEAFF.

The chain links TRBV4-1 to TRBJ2-2; 10 nucleotides agree with TRBD2. The CDR3 sequence is 16 residues long. The J segment lost 3 bases and the V segment lost 1 base, leaving 2 bases of the junction unmatched. Germline CDR1 is MGHRA and CDR2 is YSYEKL. CDR3 protein: CASSQGLAGDTGELFF. The CDR3 coding sequence is TGCGCCAGCAGCCAAGGACTAGCGGGTGACACCGGGGAGCTGTTTTTT.

The chain employs TRBV5-6 and TRBJ2-7; D may be TRBD2 (5 bases). Germline CDR1 and CDR2: SGHDT and YYEEEE. V was pared by 4 bases and J by 2 bases, with 13 bases between. CDR3 length: 14 residues. The CDR3 DNA reads TGTGCCAGCAGCGGCCGGGGTAAGACCTACGAGCAGTACTTC. It encodes CASSGRGKTYEQYF.

The chain uses TRBV7-7 and TRBJ2-3; 15 positions agree with TRBD2. The V gene end was trimmed by 5 bases and the J gene end by 5 bases; junction bases not matched to a gene: 11. In germline, CDR1 is SSHAT, CDR2 FNYEAQ (reference sequence). This CDR3 has 18 amino acids. CDR3 DNA: TGTGCCAGCAGCCCCGGGACTAGCGGGAGGTATGGTGAAGATACGCAGTATTTT. Protein product: CASSPGTSGRYGEDTQYF.

This clone appeared once. The rearrangement uses TRBV30 and TRBJ1-5, with TRBD1 identical over 7 bases. The CDR3 sequence is 14 residues long. The V and J ends lost 2 bases and 3 bases, in that order; junction bases with no gene match: 4. CDR1 GTSNPN and CDR2 SVGIG come from the germline V gene (reference sequence). The CDR3 region is CAWSKTGINQPQHF. The CDR3 DNA reads as TGTGCCTGGAGTAAGACAGGGATCAATCAGCCCCAGCATTTT.

The rearrangement links TRBV5-5 to TRBJ2-7, with 8 bases matching TRBD2. The CDR3 contains 14 residues. Germline V gene lookup returns CDR1 SGHKS and CDR2 YYEKEE (reference sequence). V dropped 0 bases and J dropped 2; count of bases not matched to a gene: 1. The CDR3 here is CASSLETSAYEQYF. CDR3 in DNA: TGTGCCAGCAGCTTGGAGACTAGCGCCTACGAGCAGTACTTC. Based on the CDR3 plus reference TRBV5-5 and TRBJ2-7, the full variable domain is DAGVTQSPTHLIKTRGQQVTLRCSPISGHKSVSWYQQVLGQGPQFIFQYYEKEERGRGNFPDRFSARQFPNYSSELNVNALLLGDSALYLCASSLETSAYEQYFGPGTRLTVT.

The genes are TRBV2 and TRBJ1-2; TRBD1 is a possible D gene (6 bases). With 6 bases removed from V and 4 bases from J, the gap between germline ends came to 12 bases. This CDR3 spans 13 amino acids. Germline CDR1 SNHLY, CDR2 FYNNEI. The CDR3 is CASRVQGGYGYTF. CDR3 bases: TGTGCCAGCAGGGTACAGGGTGGCTATGGCTACACCTTC.

DNA for the CDR3: TGTGCCAGCAGCCCATCTCCCCCTCTAGCGGGAGTAGTAAATGAGCAGTTCTTC. It specifies CASSPSPPLAGVVNEQFF. The chain uses TRBV11-2 and TRBJ2-1; 10 positions agree with TRBD2. This CDR3 is built from 18 residues. Germline V CDR1 and CDR2: SGHAT, FQNNGV. The J segment lost 7 bases and the V segment lost 5 bases, leaving 17 bases of the junction unmatched.

The chain has TRBV30 and TRBJ2-2; TRBD1 is a possible D gene (6 bases). The V end lost 0 bases, the J end lost 7 bases, and 9 bases lay between the germline ends. Germline V lookup: CDR1 GTSNPN, CDR2 SVGIG (reference sequence). CDR3 length: 13 amino acids. DNA for the CDR3: TGTGCCTGGAGTGTACACAGGGACGGGGAGCTGTTTTTT. Encoded protein: CAWSVHRDGELFF.

The rearrangement links TRBV6-4 to TRBJ2-2; perhaps TRBD2 as D (5 bases). This CDR3 region has 13 residues. Germline loops: CDR1 MRHNA, CDR2 SNTAGT. V was trimmed by 3 bases and J by 3 bases, leaving 5 bases between them. CDR3 sequence (DNA): TGTGCCAGCAGTGAGCGGGACACCGGGGAGCTGTTTTTT. It translates to CASSERDTGELFF.